One sample yielded the 24 T cell receptor beta chains listed below, sequenced in a study of blood T cell repertoires in COVID-19. Profiling relied on immunoSEQ multiplex PCR, and the TCRdb table lists in-frame clones only, not all of them. The sample records about 530,000 clones, around 90% being singletons. The source material was peripheral blood. These receptors all come from a woman between 45 and 60 years old with COVID-19, enrolled during active disease.

This clone showed up just once. The chain couples TRBV11-2 to TRBJ2-3, with 7 bases that match TRBD1. The CDR3 is made up of 17 amino acids. With 5 bases clipped from V and 3 bases from J, the junction kept 14 bases outside the gene matches. From germline, CDR1 is SGHAT and CDR2 FQNNGV. The CDR3 reads CASSLTGVSYGTDTQYF. The CDR3 DNA reads TGTGCCAGCAGCCTAACAGGGGTCTCTTATGGGACAGATACGCAGTATTTT.

The chain employs TRBV24-1 and TRBJ2-2; D is perhaps TRBD2 (6 bases). The CDR3 runs to 13 residues. Germline V gene lookup returns CDR1 KGHDR and CDR2 SFDVKD. V gave up 7 bases and J gave up 6 bases, with 11 bases separating them. The CDR3: CATRARGSGELFF. The DNA for the CDR3 is TGTGCCACCAGAGCCCGGGGGTCCGGGGAGCTGTTTTTT.

The J gene is TRBJ1-1, the V gene TRBV5-6, with TRBD1 matching 7 bases. Germline-derived CDR1 and CDR2 are SGHDT and YYEEEE. J was trimmed by 8 bases and V by 4 bases; bases with no gene match: 11. The CDR3 loop spans 14 amino acids. CDR3: CASSPYRQGREAFF. CDR3 nucleotide sequence: TGTGCCAGCAGCCCCTACCGACAGGGTAGAGAAGCTTTCTTT.

The rearrangement links TRBV7-9 to TRBJ2-1, with 8 positions matching TRBD1. The germline CDR1 and CDR2 sequences are SEHNR and FQNEAQ (reference sequence). V was pared by 2 bases and J by 0 bases, with 6 bases of the junction left unmatched. This CDR3 comprises 17 residues. CDR3 loop: CASSLLSTGGSYNEQFF. Here the CDR3 DNA reads TGTGCCAGCAGCTTACTTTCTACAGGGGGCTCCTACAATGAGCAGTTCTTC.

The J gene is TRBJ2-2, the V gene TRBV19; D perhaps matches TRBD2 (6 bases). This CDR3 contains 16 residues. The ends were cut back, 5 bases at V and 3 bases at J, with 16 bases in the middle. Looked up from germline, CDR1 is LNHDA and CDR2 is SQIVND (reference sequence). The CDR3, as DNA: TGTGCCAGTAGTCTTGGAAGGGGCGGGGACACCGGGGAGCTGTTTTTT. It yields the protein CASSLGRGGDTGELFF.

V gene TRBV11-2 combines with J gene TRBJ2-7, with D hard to call. Between the trimmed V and J ends, which lost 0 bases and 1 base, there was a span of 10 bases. The CDR3 has 15 residues. Germline CDR1 is SGHAT and CDR2 is FQNNGV. In nucleotides, the CDR3 is TGTGCCAGCAGCTTAGAGGGCTTATCATCCTACGAGCAGTACTTC. It yields the protein CASSLEGLSSYEQYF.

This rearrangement joins TRBV5-1 to TRBJ2-2; D ambiguous. The germline V gene encodes CDR1 SGHRS and CDR2 YFSETQ. The CDR3 is made up of 13 amino acids. Trimming took off 0 bases at V and 7 bases at J, with 7 bases between the two ends. In nucleotides, the CDR3 is TGCGCCAGCAGCTTGGGACCTAGCGGGGAGCTGTTTTTT. This codes for CASSLGPSGELFF.

This clone was seen just once. The chain carries TRBV5-4 and TRBJ1-2; D possibly corresponds to TRBD1 (6 bases). V was shortened by 4 bases and J by 2 bases, with 18 bases between the two germline ends. This CDR3 spans 16 amino acids. The V gene's germline CDR1 is SGHNT and CDR2 YYREEE (reference sequence). CDR3 residues: CASSRGIDRPNYGYTF. The CDR3 coding sequence is TGTGCCAGCAGCCGAGGAATCGACAGGCCCAACTATGGCTACACCTTC. The variable domain in full, completed from reference TRBV5-4 and TRBJ1-2, reads ETGVTQSPTHLIKTRGQQVTLRCSSQSGHNTVSWYQQALGQGPQFIFQYYREEENGRGNFPPRFSGLQFPNYSSELNVNALELDDSALYLCASSRGIDRPNYGYTFGSGTRLTVV.

The rearrangement uses TRBV2 and TRBJ2-7; D gene ambiguous. V shed 7 bases and J shed 4 bases, with 8 bases lying between them. From germline, CDR1 is SNHLY and CDR2 FYNNEI. CDR3 length equals 11 residues. The CDR3 nucleotides read TGTGCCAGCACTCAGGTATACGAGCAGTACTTC. Its protein is CASTQVYEQYF.

This chain joins TRBV19 and TRBJ1-3; D possibly corresponds to TRBD1 (5 bases). From germline, CDR1 is LNHDA and CDR2 SQIVND (reference sequence). V lost 5 bases, J lost 0 bases, and 14 bases lay in between. There are 16 residues in the CDR3. Written as DNA, the CDR3 is TGTGCCAGTAGTGCACCGGACACGCTCTCTGGAAACACCATATATTTT. Protein: CASSAPDTLSGNTIYF.

The rearrangement joins TRBV18 to TRBJ2-5; TRBD2 matches at 10 bases. V lost 3 bases, J lost 1 base, and 5 bases stayed unmatched. The CDR3 is made up of 16 amino acids. Germline V lookup: CDR1 KGHSH, CDR2 LQKENI. CDR3 sequence: CASSPLTSGPQETQYF. CDR3 sequence (DNA): TGTGCCAGCTCACCTTTGACTAGCGGGCCCCAAGAGACCCAGTACTTC. The full variable domain, completed using reference TRBV18 and TRBJ2-5, is NAGVMQNPRHLVRRRGQEARLRCSPMKGHSHVYWYRQLPEEGLKFMVYLQKENIIDESGMPKERFSAEFPKEGPSILRIQQVVRGDSAAYFCASSPLTSGPQETQYFGPGTRLLVL.

The chain combines TRBV11-3 with TRBJ2-1; D is undetermined. CDR1 is SGHNT, CDR2 YENEEA, per germline. CDR3 length: 15 amino acids. V dropped 6 bases and J dropped 7 bases, with 19 bases sitting between them. DNA of the CDR3: TGTGCCAGCAGTCCTAACGCCCCGTTCGGGAATGAGCAGTTCTTC. Residues: CASSPNAPFGNEQFF.

This rearrangement joins TRBV2 to TRBJ2-7; the match to TRBD1 covers 9 bases. V dropped 9 bases and J dropped 5; count of bases not matched to a gene: 8. CDR3 length equals 13 residues. CDR1 and CDR2 (germline): SNHLY, FYNNEI. The CDR3 nucleotides read TGTGCCAGTGGACAGGGGAGTAGCGACGAGCAGTACTTC. The encoded protein is CASGQGSSDEQYF. The whole variable domain, filled in from reference TRBV2 and TRBJ2-7, reads EPEVTQTPSHQVTQMGQEVILRCVPISNHLYFYWYRQILGQKVEFLVSFYNNEISEKSEIFDDQFSVERPDGSNFTLKIRSTKLEDSAMYFCASGQGSSDEQYFGPGTRLTVT.

The chain employs TRBV5-1 and TRBJ2-1; D possibly corresponds to TRBD1 (6 bases). Germline V gene lookup returns CDR1 SGHRS and CDR2 YFSETQ. The CDR3 has 15 amino acids. V lost 0 bases to trimming and J lost 0 bases, with 7 bases between them. CDR3 sequence reads: CASSLGGRSYNEQFF. In DNA form, the CDR3 reads TGCGCCAGCAGCTTGGGGGGGCGCTCCTACAATGAGCAGTTCTTC.

This chain connects TRBV5-4 to TRBJ1-2; no clear D. This CDR3 is 15 amino acids long. Trimming pared 0 bases from V and 7 bases from J, leaving 16 bases between. Germline assignment: CDR1 SGHNT and CDR2 YYREEE (reference sequence). CDR3 residues: CASSLAGVGPSGYTF. In DNA form, the CDR3 reads TGTGCCAGCAGCTTGGCCGGGGTAGGACCAAGTGGCTACACCTTC.

The chain links TRBV5-6 to TRBJ1-2; tentatively, D is TRBD1 (6 bases). Germline V lookup: CDR1 SGHDT, CDR2 YYEEEE. This CDR3 has 13 amino acids. With 2 bases removed from V and 5 bases from J, the gap between germline ends came to 10 bases. CDR3 DNA: TGTGCCAGCAGCTTTGGACAGCTTTATGGCTACACCTTC. Protein sequence: CASSFGQLYGYTF. The full variable domain, with the rest looked up from reference TRBV5-6 and TRBJ1-2, is DAGVTQSPTHLIKTRGQQVTLRCSPKSGHDTVSWYQQALGQGPQFIFQYYEEEERQRGNFPDRFSGHQFPNYSSELNVNALLLGDSALYLCASSFGQLYGYTFGSGTRLTVV.

The chain is built from TRBV9 and TRBJ1-2, with a possible D match to TRBD1 (5 bases). Germline CDR1 reads SGDLS; CDR2 reads YYNGEE. CDR3 length: 15 residues. Trimming stripped 3 bases from V and 6 bases from J, with 18 bases between. The CDR3 nucleotides read TGTGCCAGCAGCGGGGGGGAGGGGCTCCCCAATGGCTACACCTTC. This codes for CASSGGEGLPNGYTF.

The chain has TRBV2 and TRBJ2-1; weak D call: TRBD2 (5 bases). The CDR3 totals 17 residues. The germline CDR1 and CDR2 sequences are SNHLY and FYNNEI. Trimming left V 2 bases short and J 2 bases short, with 16 bases between. CDR3 loop: CASSEYSVPSPYNEQFF. Here the CDR3 DNA reads TGTGCCAGCAGTGAATATAGCGTCCCTAGCCCCTACAATGAGCAGTTCTTC.

The chain has TRBV24-1 and TRBJ2-6, with D hard to call. The CDR3 is made up of 15 amino acids. Germline V CDR1 and CDR2: KGHDR, SFDVKD. Trimming removed 5 bases at V and 0 bases at J, with 7 bases between. The CDR3 is CATSVQLSGANVLTF. The CDR3 nucleotides are TGTGCCACCAGTGTACAGCTCTCTGGGGCCAACGTCCTGACTTTC.

The rearrangement joins TRBV19 to TRBJ1-6, with D tentatively TRBD1 (6 bases). The length of the CDR3 is 15 residues. V was cut by 2 bases and J by 6 bases, with 11 bases left in between. Per germline, CDR1 LNHDA and CDR2 SQIVND (reference sequence). The CDR3: CASSISGQVNSPLHF. For the CDR3, the DNA is TGTGCCAGTAGTATATCGGGACAAGTTAATTCACCCCTCCACTTT.

Points on this clone: One end of the junction fails to match germline, which may point to a read error. The V call is TRBV12-3 or TRBV12-4, the J call TRBJ1-3, with D perhaps matching TRBD1 (5 bases). This CDR3 spans 12 amino acids. CDR3 sequence (DNA): TGTGCCAGCATGGGGGGAGGCGCCCGACTAGATTTT. Translation gives CASMGGGARLDF.

This sequence joins TRBV10-2 and TRBJ2-1, with 8 nucleotides matching TRBD2. The CDR3 runs 14 residues. The J segment lost 3 bases and the V segment lost 6 bases, leaving 4 bases of the junction unmatched. Germline V gene sequence: CDR1 WSHSY, CDR2 SAAADI. CDR3 in DNA: TGCGCCAGCAGCTTACTAGCGGACTACAATGAGCAGTTCTTC. This codes for CASSLLADYNEQFF.

The gene calls are TRBV19 and TRBJ1-5; D unclear. The CDR3 loop spans 11 amino acids. V lost 5 bases and J 9 bases, leaving 8 bases between the germline ends. Germline CDR1 reads LNHDA; CDR2 reads SQIVND (reference sequence). This CDR3 is CASSAIWPQHF. The CDR3 region has the DNA TGTGCCAGTAGTGCTATATGGCCCCAGCATTTT. Drawing the rest from reference TRBV19 and TRBJ1-5, the complete variable domain is DGGITQSPKYLFRKEGQNVTLSCEQNLNHDAMYWYRQDPGQGLRLIYYSQIVNDFQKGDIAEGYSVSREKKESFPLTVTSAQKNPTAFYLCASSAIWPQHFGDGTRLSIL.

The rearrangement links TRBV27 to TRBJ2-5, with a weak D call TRBD1 (6 bases). The CDR3 runs to 16 residues. Looked up from germline, CDR1 is MNHEY and CDR2 is SMNVEV (reference sequence). Trimming cost V 0 bases and J 4 bases, with 15 bases left between them. The CDR3 sequence: CASSLSFRRGRETQYF. CDR3 nucleotides: TGTGCCAGCAGTTTATCCTTTCGCAGGGGAAGAGAGACCCAGTACTTC.